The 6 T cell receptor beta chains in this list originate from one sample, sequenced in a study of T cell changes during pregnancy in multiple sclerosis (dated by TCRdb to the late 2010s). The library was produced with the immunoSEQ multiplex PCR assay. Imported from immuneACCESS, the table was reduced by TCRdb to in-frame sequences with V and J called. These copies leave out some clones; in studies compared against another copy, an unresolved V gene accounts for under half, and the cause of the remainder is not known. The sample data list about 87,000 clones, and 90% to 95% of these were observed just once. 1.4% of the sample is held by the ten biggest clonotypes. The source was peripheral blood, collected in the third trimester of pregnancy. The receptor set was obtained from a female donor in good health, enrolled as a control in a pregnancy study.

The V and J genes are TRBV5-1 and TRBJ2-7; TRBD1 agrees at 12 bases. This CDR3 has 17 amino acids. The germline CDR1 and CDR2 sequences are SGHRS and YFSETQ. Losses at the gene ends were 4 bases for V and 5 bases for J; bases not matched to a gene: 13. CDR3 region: CASSQAPVGQGAHEQYF. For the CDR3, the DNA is TGCGCCAGCAGCCAAGCCCCGGTGGGACAGGGGGCACACGAGCAGTACTTC.

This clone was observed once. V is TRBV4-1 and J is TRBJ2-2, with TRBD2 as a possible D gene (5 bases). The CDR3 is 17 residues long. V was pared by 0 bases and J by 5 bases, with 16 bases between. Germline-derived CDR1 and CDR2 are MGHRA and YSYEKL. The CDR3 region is CASSQDGPGSGTGELFF. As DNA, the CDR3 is TGCGCCAGCAGCCAAGATGGGCCGGGATCCGGGACCGGGGAGCTGTTTTTT.

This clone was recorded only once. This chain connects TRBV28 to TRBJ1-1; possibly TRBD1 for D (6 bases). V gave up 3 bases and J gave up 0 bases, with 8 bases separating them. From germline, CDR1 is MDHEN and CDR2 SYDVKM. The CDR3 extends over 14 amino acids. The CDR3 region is CASSLDRLNTEAFF. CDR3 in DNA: TGTGCCAGCAGTTTGGACAGATTGAACACTGAAGCTTTCTTT.

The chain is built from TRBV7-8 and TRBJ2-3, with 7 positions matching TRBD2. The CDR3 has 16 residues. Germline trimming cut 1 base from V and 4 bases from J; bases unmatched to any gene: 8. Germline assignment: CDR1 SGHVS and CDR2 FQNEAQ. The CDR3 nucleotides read TGTGCCAGCAGCTTAGTAGGGGAGGGTACCGCAGATACGCAGTATTTT. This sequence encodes CASSLVGEGTADTQYF. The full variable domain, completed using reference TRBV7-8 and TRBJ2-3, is GAGVSQSPRYKVAKRGQDVALRCDPISGHVSLFWYQQALGQGPEFLTYFQNEAQLDKSGLPSDRFFAERPEGSVSTLKIQRTQQEDSAVYLCASSLVGEGTADTQYFGPGTRLTVL.

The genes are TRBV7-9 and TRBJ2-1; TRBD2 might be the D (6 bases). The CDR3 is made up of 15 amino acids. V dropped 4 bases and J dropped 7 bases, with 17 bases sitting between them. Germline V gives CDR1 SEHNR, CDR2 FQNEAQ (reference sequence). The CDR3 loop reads CASSSKAGGINEQFF. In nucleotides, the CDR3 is TGTGCCAGCAGCTCAAAAGCGGGCGGGATAAATGAGCAGTTCTTC.

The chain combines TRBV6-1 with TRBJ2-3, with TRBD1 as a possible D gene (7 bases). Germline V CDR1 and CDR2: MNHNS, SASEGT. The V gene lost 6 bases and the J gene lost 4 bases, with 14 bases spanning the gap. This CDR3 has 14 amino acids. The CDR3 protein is CASSGQEGADTQYF. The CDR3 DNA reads TGTGCCAGCAGCGGACAGGAGGGGGCAGATACGCAGTATTTT.